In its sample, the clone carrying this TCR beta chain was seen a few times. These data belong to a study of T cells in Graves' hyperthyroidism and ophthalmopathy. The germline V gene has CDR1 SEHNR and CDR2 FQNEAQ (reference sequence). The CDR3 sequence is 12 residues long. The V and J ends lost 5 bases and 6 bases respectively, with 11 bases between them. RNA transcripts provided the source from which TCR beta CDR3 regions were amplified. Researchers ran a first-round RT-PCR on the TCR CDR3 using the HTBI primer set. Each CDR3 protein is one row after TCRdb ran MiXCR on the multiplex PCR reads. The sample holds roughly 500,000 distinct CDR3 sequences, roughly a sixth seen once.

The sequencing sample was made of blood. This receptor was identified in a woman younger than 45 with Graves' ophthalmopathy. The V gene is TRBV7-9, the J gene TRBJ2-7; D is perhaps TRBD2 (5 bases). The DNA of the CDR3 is TGTGCCAGCAGCCCTGACGGGATCGAGCAGTACTTC. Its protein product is CASSPDGIEQYF.